This is a list of T cell receptor beta chains from one sample in a study of T-cell reconstitution after alpha-beta-depleted transplantation in children. One entry per CDR3 protein, called by TCRdb with MiXCR from the PCR reads. The table records fewer than 550,000 distinct CDR3 sequences, roughly 15% of them present only once. The specimen comprised PBMCs, mostly from graft donor cells, sampled 360 days after TCRalphabeta/CD19-depleted stem cell transplant. These receptors originate from a boy under two years old who had a stem cell transplant for Wiskott-Aldrich syndrome, so the T cells may come from the graft donor. Both conserved end residues are part of each CDR3. Fields, in order: J gene, V gene, D gene, CDR3 length, clone size, CDR3 DNA, CDR3 protein. D genes are given only for firm matches. For some rows the clone size is stated as once, few or many, or as a class when expanded; others skip it.

>TRBJ2-1|TRBV7-9|TRBD1|16|few
TGTGCCAGCAGCTTAGCTTCAGGGGGCGCCTACAATGAGCAGTTCTTC
CASSLASGGAYNEQFF
>TRBJ2-4|TRBV3-1|NA|16|NA
TGTGCCAGCAGCCAAGTGCCCCTGGGGAGGGGGTACATTCAGTACTTC
CASSQVPLGRGYIQYF
>TRBJ2-1|TRBV29-1|TRBD2|12|many
TGCAGCGTTGTTAGCGGGAGCGATGAGCAGTTCTTC
CSVVSGSDEQFF
>TRBJ2-7|TRBV7-2|NA|13|NA
TGTGCCAGCAGCTTACGGTCGGGATACGAGCAGTACTTC
CASSLRSGYEQYF
>TRBJ2-1|TRBV4-1|NA|17|NA
TGCGCCAGCAGCCAGGCCCGCGTAGCGTGGTCTGACAATGAGCAGTTCTTC
CASSQARVAWSDNEQFF
>TRBJ1-1|TRBV7-9|TRBD1|13|many
TGTGCCAGCGACAGGGTTCTCGCCACTGAAGCTTTCTTT
CASDRVLATEAFF
>TRBJ2-3|TRBV10-3|TRBD1|18|few
TGTGCCATCAGTGAGTCGGCGGGAATCAACAGGGGGCAAGATACGCAGTATTTT
CAISESAGINRGQDTQYF
>TRBJ2-2|TRBV29-1|NA|13|NA
TGCAGCGTTGGGTGGGACCACACCGGGGAGCTGTTTTTT
CSVGWDHTGELFF
>TRBJ2-5|TRBV5-1|NA|15|few
TGCGCCAGCAGCTTGGGGCCATGGAAGGAAGAGACCCAGTACTTC
CASSLGPWKEETQYF
>TRBJ2-5|TRBV7-9|NA|15|NA
TGTGCCAGCAGCTTAGTCCGGGACTCAAAAGAGACCCAGTACTTC
CASSLVRDSKETQYF
>TRBJ2-1|TRBV24-1|TRBD2|21|few
TGTGCCACCAGTGATCCCCCTCCCGGGACTAGCGGGAGGTACTCCTACAATGAGCAGTTCTTC
CATSDPPPGTSGRYSYNEQFF
>TRBJ1-4|TRBV28|NA|14|few
TGTGCCAGCAGGCCTACAGGGAGTAATGAAAAACTGTTTTTT
CASRPTGSNEKLFF
>TRBJ2-7|TRBV12-3/TRBV12-4|NA|14|NA
TGTGCCAGCAGTTTAAACAGGGTCGCCTACGAGCAGTACTTC
CASSLNRVAYEQYF
>TRBJ2-3|TRBV2|NA|14|few
TGTGCCAGCGGGGACCTTCCCTTGACAGATACGCAGTATTTT
CASGDLPLTDTQYF
>TRBJ1-3|TRBV10-3|NA|17|few
TGTGCCATCAGTGGTCCCCGACCGGGGGGCTCTGGAAACACCATATATTTT
CAISGPRPGGSGNTIYF
>TRBJ1-5|TRBV29-1|TRBD1|14|few
TGCAGCGTTTTGAAAGACAGGGCTAATCAGCCCCAGCATTTT
CSVLKDRANQPQHF
>TRBJ2-1|TRBV2|NA|16|few
TGTGCCAGCAGTGAAGCGCTAGGGGGATCCTACAATGAGCAGTTCTTC
CASSEALGGSYNEQFF
>TRBJ2-1|TRBV20-1|TRBD2|15|many
TGCAGTACCCATTCAGCGGGGGACTCCTACAATGAGCAGTTCTTC
CSTHSAGDSYNEQFF
>TRBJ1-1|TRBV12-3/TRBV12-4|TRBD1|13|few
TGTGCCAGCAGTCGAAGGGGGCCCGGGGTAGCTTTCTTT
CASSRRGPGVAFF
>TRBJ2-1|TRBV4-1|NA|13|few
TGCGCCAGCAGCCGGGCCATACGCGATGAGCAGTTCTTC
CASSRAIRDEQFF
>TRBJ2-7|TRBV5-1|TRBD1|15|NA
TGCGCCAGCAGCTTGGCCCCGGGACAGACCTACGAGCAGTACTTC
CASSLAPGQTYEQYF
>TRBJ2-2|TRBV5-1|NA|16|NA
TGCGCCAGCAGCTTGAAGTTCAGGATGAACACCGGGGAGCTGTTTTTT
CASSLKFRMNTGELFF
>TRBJ2-1|TRBV7-9|NA|15|NA
TGTGCCAGCAGCCCTAGCCGGGACGGTTACAATGAGCAGTTCTTC
CASSPSRDGYNEQFF
>TRBJ2-4|TRBV11-2|TRBD1|18|NA
TGTGCCAGCAGCGACATAGGGACAGCTCGACTAGCCAAAAACATTCAGTACTTC
CASSDIGTARLAKNIQYF
>TRBJ2-4|TRBV4-3|NA|16|few
TGCGCCAGCAGCGTAACACTGGGTATAGCCAAAAACATTCAGTACTTC
CASSVTLGIAKNIQYF
>TRBJ2-2|TRBV20-1|TRBD2|14|NA
TGCAGTGCGGGAACGGCGGGAGTAAACGGGGAGCTGTTTTTT
CSAGTAGVNGELFF
>TRBJ2-3|TRBV7-2|TRBD2|14|few
TGTGCCAGCAGCCCTCTAGCGGGAAGAGATACGCAGTATTTT
CASSPLAGRDTQYF
>TRBJ2-1|TRBV20-1|NA|14|few
TGCAGTGCTAGTGGTGGGGTGTACTACAATGAGCAGTTCTTC
CSASGGVYYNEQFF
>TRBJ2-3|TRBV5-1|TRBD1|16|few
TGCGCCAGCAGCTTTTGGGACAGGCCGGGGGCAGATACGCAGTATTTT
CASSFWDRPGADTQYF
>TRBJ2-3|TRBV11-2|TRBD2|17|few
TGTGCCAGCAGCTTAGTGTGGACTAGTTTGAGCACAGATACGCAGTATTTT
CASSLVWTSLSTDTQYF
>TRBJ2-1|TRBV18|NA|11|few
TGTGCCAGCTCACCACTCGATGAGCAGTTCTTC
CASSPLDEQFF
>TRBJ2-3|TRBV29-1|NA|15|few
TGCAGCGCCGAGGGCGACTCCCGGGGATTGGATACGCAGTATTTT
CSAEGDSRGLDTQYF
>TRBJ2-1|TRBV12-3/TRBV12-4|TRBD2|16|NA
TGTGCCACCCGCCCACTAGCGGGGGTACCCTACAATGAGCAGTTCTTC
CATRPLAGVPYNEQFF
>TRBJ1-3|TRBV6-5|NA|13|NA
TGTGCCAGCAGTTATGGGGATGGAAACACCATATATTTT
CASSYGDGNTIYF
>TRBJ2-4|TRBV12-3/TRBV12-4|TRBD1|17|few
TGTGCCAGCAGTTTATTACGGACAGGTTTAGCCAAAAACATTCAGTACTTC
CASSLLRTGLAKNIQYF
>TRBJ2-3|TRBV2|NA|13|NA
TGTGCCAGCAGACAGGACAGCACAGATACGCAGTATTTT
CASRQDSTDTQYF
>TRBJ2-3|TRBV2|NA|14|NA
TGTGCCAGCCGGCCAGCCCAGCGACCAGATACGCAGTATTTT
CASRPAQRPDTQYF
>TRBJ1-1|TRBV20-1|TRBD1|12|few
TGCAGTAGGGACAGTAAGAACACTGAAGCTTTCTTT
CSRDSKNTEAFF
>TRBJ2-7|TRBV9|TRBD2|17|once
TGTGCCAGCAGCCACACTAGCGGGAGGGCTAGGTTGTACGAGCAGTACTTC
CASSHTSGRARLYEQYF
>TRBJ2-7|TRBV5-1|NA|14|few
TGCGCCAGCAGCTTGGGCAAAAACTCCTACGAGCAGTACTTC
CASSLGKNSYEQYF